These T cell receptor beta chains were read from a single sample in a study of T cell repertoires in cytomegalovirus infection. Each CDR3 protein is one row after TCRdb ran MiXCR on the reads. The sample yields a few hundred thousand distinct CDR3 sequences, over 35% seen once. For these TCRs, the target antigens are not known. The starting material was cultured PBMCs, obtained from culture after CMV antigen stimulation. The receptor set was obtained from a human donor in good health (CMV status not recorded). Some clones in this sample may be carry-over from other donors' samples. Both conserved end residues are part of each CDR3. A D gene is named only where the DNA matches it firmly. Clone sizes are given selectively: once, few, many, or a class where the clone is expanded.

CDR3nt,CDR3aa,v_gene,abundance,d_gene,j_gene,len
TGTGCCAGCAGTTTTCCCGGTAGAACTAATGAAAAACTGTTTTTT,CASSFPGRTNEKLFF,TRBV12-3/TRBV12-4,-,-,TRBJ1-4,15
TGTGCCAGCAGCTTACCCCAGCGGGAGGTCGATACGCAGTATTTT,CASSLPQREVDTQYF,TRBV7-2,-,TRBD2,TRBJ2-3,15
TGTGCCAGCAGCTTAGGACTAAAGAACGAGCAGTACTTC,CASSLGLKNEQYF,TRBV7-6,-,-,TRBJ2-7,13
TGTGCCAGCCATGGGAAACCTCAATATGGCTACACCTTC,CASHGKPQYGYTF,TRBV2,few,-,TRBJ1-2,13
TGTGCCAGCAGTCCCTACCCCGGGACTAGCAGCACAGATACGCAGTATTTT,CASSPYPGTSSTDTQYF,TRBV27,-,TRBD2,TRBJ2-3,17
TGTGCCAGCAGCTTTGGGATAAGGGGGGACCCCTACGAGCAGTACTTC,CASSFGIRGDPYEQYF,TRBV7-9,few,-,TRBJ2-7,16
TGTGCCAGCAGTTTCCGAGCGGGGGGACGCACAGATACGCAGTATTTT,CASSFRAGGRTDTQYF,TRBV12-3/TRBV12-4,-,TRBD2,TRBJ2-3,16
TGCAGTGCCCGGACCCAGAGGGCCGACCAAGGTGAAAAACTGTTTTTT,CSARTQRADQGEKLFF,TRBV20-1,-,-,TRBJ1-4,16
TGTGCCAGCAGCTTTGGGGAAACGGGGGGAGCTTTCTTT,CASSFGETGGAFF,TRBV7-2,-,-,TRBJ1-1,13
TGTGCCAGCAGCTCGACAGGGCGTTCACCCCTCCACTTT,CASSSTGRSPLHF,TRBV7-2,-,TRBD1,TRBJ1-6,13
TGTGCCAGCAGCCCATCGGAGTCGGTCCACGAAAAACTGTTTTTT,CASSPSESVHEKLFF,TRBV7-8,once,-,TRBJ1-4,15
TGTGCCAGCAGCTTAAGGGCCGGGATCTCCTACGAGCAGTACTTC,CASSLRAGISYEQYF,TRBV7-2,many,-,TRBJ2-7,15
TGTGCCAGCCGGTCCGGGACTAGCGGAGGGATGGGCGAGCAGTACTTC,CASRSGTSGGMGEQYF,TRBV2,few,TRBD2,TRBJ2-7,16
TGCGCCAGCAGCTTGGACACCTCCAATCAGCCCCAGCATTTT,CASSLDTSNQPQHF,TRBV5-1,-,-,TRBJ1-5,14